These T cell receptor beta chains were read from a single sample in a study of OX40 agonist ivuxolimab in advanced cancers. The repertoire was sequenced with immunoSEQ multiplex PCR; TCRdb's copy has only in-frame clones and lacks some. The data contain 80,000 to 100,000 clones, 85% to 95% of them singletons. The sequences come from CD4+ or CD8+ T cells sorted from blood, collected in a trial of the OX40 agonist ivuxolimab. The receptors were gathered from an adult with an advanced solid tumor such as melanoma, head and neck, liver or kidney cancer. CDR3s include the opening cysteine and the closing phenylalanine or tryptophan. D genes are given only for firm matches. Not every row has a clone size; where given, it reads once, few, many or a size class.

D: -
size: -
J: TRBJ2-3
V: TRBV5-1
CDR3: CASSLATSWGPDTQYF
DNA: TGCGCCAGCAGCTTGGCCACTAGTTGGGGTCCAGATACGCAGTATTTT

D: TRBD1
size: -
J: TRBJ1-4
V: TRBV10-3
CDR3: CAIRHDRGRGALFF
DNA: TGTGCCATCCGACATGACAGGGGGCGAGGGGCGCTGTTTTTT

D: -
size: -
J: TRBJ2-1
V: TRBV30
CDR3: CAWSVLGAVYNEQFF
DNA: TGTGCCTGGAGTGTACTCGGAGCGGTCTACAATGAGCAGTTCTTC

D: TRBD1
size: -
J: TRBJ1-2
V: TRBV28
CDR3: CASSLRGPWVYGYTF
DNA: TGTGCCAGCAGTTTGAGGGGGCCTTGGGTCTATGGCTACACCTTC

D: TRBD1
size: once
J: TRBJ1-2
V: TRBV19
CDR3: CASSSRTGTYGYTF
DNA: TGTGCCAGTAGTAGTCGGACAGGGACGTATGGCTACACCTTC

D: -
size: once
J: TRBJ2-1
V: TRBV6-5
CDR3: CASSYSPDYYNEQFF
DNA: TGTGCCAGCAGTTACTCCCCCGACTACTACAATGAGCAGTTCTTC

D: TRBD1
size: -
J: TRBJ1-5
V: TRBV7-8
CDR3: CASSFTGDQPQHF
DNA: TGTGCCAGCAGCTTTACAGGGGATCAGCCCCAGCATTTT

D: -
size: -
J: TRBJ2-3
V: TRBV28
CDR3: CASSLADTQYF
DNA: TGTGCCAGCAGCCTAGCAGATACGCAGTATTTT

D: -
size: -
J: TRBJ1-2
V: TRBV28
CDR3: CASATTNYGYTF
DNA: TGTGCCAGCGCGACGACTAACTATGGCTACACCTTC

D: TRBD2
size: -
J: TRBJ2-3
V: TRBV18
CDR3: CASSPAGGPTDTQYF
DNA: TGTGCCAGCTCACCAGCGGGAGGGCCGACAGATACGCAGTATTTT

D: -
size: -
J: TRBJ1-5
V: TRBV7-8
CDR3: CASSPTRGGNQPQHF
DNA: TGTGCCAGCAGTCCGACGCGGGGGGGCAATCAGCCCCAGCATTTT

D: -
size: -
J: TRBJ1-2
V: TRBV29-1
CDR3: CSVEQNYGYTF
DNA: TGCAGCGTTGAACAGAACTATGGCTACACCTTC

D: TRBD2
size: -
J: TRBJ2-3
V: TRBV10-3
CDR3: CAIRLAATDTQYF
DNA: TGTGCCATCCGACTAGCGGCTACAGATACGCAGTATTTT

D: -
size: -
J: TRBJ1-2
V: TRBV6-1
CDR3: CASKPTGGINYGYTF
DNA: TGTGCCAGCAAGCCCACGGGGGGCATCAACTATGGCTACACCTTC

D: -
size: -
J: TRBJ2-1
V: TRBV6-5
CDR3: CASLPRPARNEQFF
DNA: TGTGCCTCTTTGCCCCGCCCAGCCCGCAATGAGCAGTTCTTC

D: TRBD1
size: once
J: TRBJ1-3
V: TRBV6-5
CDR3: CASRADRGTGNTIYF
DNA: TGTGCCAGCAGGGCCGACAGGGGAACTGGAAACACCATATATTTT

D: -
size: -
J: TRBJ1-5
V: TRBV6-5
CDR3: CASSPRDISNQPQHF
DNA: TGTGCCAGCAGTCCCCGGGACATTAGCAATCAGCCCCAGCATTTT

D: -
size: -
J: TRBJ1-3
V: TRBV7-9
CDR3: CASEEISGNTIYF
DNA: TGTGCCAGCGAGGAGATCTCTGGAAACACCATATATTTT

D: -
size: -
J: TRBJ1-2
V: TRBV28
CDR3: CASGSQGRGGYTF
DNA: TGTGCCAGCGGGTCTCAGGGTCGGGGTGGCTACACCTTC

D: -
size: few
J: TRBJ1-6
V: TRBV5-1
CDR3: CASSLDSDSPLHF
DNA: TGCGCCAGCAGCTTGGATTCGGATTCACCCCTCCACTTT

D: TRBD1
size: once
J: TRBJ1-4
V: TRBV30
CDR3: CAWSKRTGTGNEKLFF
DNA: TGTGCCTGGAGTAAGCGAACCGGGACAGGGAATGAAAAACTGTTTTTT

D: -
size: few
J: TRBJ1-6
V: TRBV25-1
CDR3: CASKGGFNSPLHF
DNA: TGTGCCAGCAAAGGCGGGTTCAATTCACCCCTCCACTTT

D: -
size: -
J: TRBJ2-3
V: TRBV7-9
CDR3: CASSLVGADTQYF
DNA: TGTGCCAGCAGCTTAGTCGGGGCAGATACGCAGTATTTT

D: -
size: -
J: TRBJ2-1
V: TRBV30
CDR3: CAWSATTAIYYNEQFF
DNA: TGTGCCTGGAGCGCGACGACAGCGATCTATTACAATGAGCAGTTCTTC

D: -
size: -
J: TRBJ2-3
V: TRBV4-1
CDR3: CASSQGQGSTDTQYF
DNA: TGCGCCAGCAGCCAAGGGCAGGGTAGCACAGATACGCAGTATTTT

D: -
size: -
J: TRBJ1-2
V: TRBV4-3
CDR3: CASSQDLGTGGYTF
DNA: TGCGCCAGCAGCCAAGATCTCGGCACGGGCGGCTACACCTTC

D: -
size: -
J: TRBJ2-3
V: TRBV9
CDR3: CASSVLGSTDTQYF
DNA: TGTGCCAGCAGCGTTCTAGGGAGCACAGATACGCAGTATTTT

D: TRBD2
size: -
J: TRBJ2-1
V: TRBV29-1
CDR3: CSAGTSYEQFF
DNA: TGCAGCGCCGGGACTAGTTATGAGCAGTTCTTC

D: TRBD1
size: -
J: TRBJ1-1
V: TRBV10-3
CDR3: CAISGTGGWTSEAFF
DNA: TGTGCCATCAGTGGTACAGGGGGATGGACCTCTGAAGCTTTCTTT

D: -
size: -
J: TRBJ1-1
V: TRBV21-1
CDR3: CASSRGKVLVVTEAFF
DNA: TGTGCCAGCAGCAGAGGAAAAGTCCTCGTCGTCACTGAAGCTTTCTTT

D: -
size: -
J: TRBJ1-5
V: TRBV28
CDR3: CASTSENNQPQHF
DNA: TGTGCCAGCACTAGTGAGAACAATCAGCCCCAGCATTTT

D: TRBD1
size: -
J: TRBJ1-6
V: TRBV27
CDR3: CASSLSGTVSPLHF
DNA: TGTGCCAGCAGTTTATCCGGGACAGTCTCACCCCTCCACTTT

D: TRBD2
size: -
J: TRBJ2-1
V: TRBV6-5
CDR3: CASSYSASGYNEQFF
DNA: TGTGCCAGCAGTTACTCGGCTAGCGGGTACAATGAGCAGTTCTTC

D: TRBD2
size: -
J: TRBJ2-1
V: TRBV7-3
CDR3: CASSLPPGGLSNEQFF
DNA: TGTGCCAGCAGCTTACCGCCGGGGGGGCTTTCGAATGAGCAGTTCTTC

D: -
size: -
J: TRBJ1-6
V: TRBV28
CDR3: CASKGVFYSPLHF
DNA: TGTGCCAGCAAGGGGGTGTTCTATTCACCCCTCCACTTT

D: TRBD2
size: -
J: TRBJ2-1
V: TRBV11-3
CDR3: CASSLRGGSSYNEQFF
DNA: TGTGCCAGCAGCTTACGGGGGGGGAGCTCCTACAATGAGCAGTTCTTC

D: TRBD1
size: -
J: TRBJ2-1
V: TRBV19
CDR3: CASSLTGMGEQFF
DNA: TGTGCCAGTAGTCTGACAGGGATGGGTGAGCAGTTCTTC

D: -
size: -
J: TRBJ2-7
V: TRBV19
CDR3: CASSIDDAYEQYF
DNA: TGTGCCAGTAGTATAGACGATGCCTACGAGCAGTACTTC

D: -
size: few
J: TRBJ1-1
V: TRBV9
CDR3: CASSLDRNTEAFF
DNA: TGTGCCAGCAGCCTCGACAGGAACACTGAAGCTTTCTTT

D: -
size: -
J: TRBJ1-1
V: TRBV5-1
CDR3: CASSLEQGETEAFF
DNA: TGCGCCAGCAGCTTGGAACAGGGCGAAACTGAAGCTTTCTTT

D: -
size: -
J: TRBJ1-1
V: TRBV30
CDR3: CAWNRQTTTEAFF
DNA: TGTGCCTGGAATCGACAGACAACCACTGAAGCTTTCTTT

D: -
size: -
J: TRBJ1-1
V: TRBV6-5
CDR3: CASSYSRARTEAFF
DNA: TGTGCCAGCAGTTACTCACGCGCCAGGACTGAAGCTTTCTTT

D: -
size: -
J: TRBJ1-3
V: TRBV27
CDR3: CASGYRADTIYF
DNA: TGTGCCAGCGGATACAGGGCTGACACCATATATTTT

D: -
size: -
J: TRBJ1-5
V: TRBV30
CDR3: CAWSWAAVDQPQHF
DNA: TGTGCCTGGAGTTGGGCCGCGGTGGATCAGCCCCAGCATTTT

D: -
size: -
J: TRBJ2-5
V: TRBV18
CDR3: CASSPDYSTETQYF
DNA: TGTGCCAGCTCACCGGACTATTCGACAGAGACCCAGTACTTC

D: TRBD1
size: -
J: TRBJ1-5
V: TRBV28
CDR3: CASSGQGPNQPQHF
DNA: TGTGCCAGCAGCGGACAGGGTCCCAATCAGCCCCAGCATTTT

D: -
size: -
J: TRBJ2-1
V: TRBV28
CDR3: CASSHGAFNEQFF
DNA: TGTGCCAGCAGTCACGGGGCCTTCAATGAGCAGTTCTTC

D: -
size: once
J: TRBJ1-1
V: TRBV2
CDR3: CASNQQGISGTEAFF
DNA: TGTGCCAGCAATCAACAGGGTATTTCGGGCACTGAAGCTTTCTTT

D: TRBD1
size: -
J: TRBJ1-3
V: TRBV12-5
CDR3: CASQTGNSGNTIYF
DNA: TGTGCTAGTCAGACAGGGAACTCTGGAAACACCATATATTTT

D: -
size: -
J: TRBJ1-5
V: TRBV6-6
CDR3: CASSYPKDAPQHF
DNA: TGTGCCAGCAGTTATCCTAAGGATGCGCCCCAGCATTTT

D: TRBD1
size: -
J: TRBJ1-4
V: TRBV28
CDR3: CASSLPGQTNEKLFF
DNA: TGTGCCAGCAGTTTGCCGGGACAGACAAATGAAAAACTGTTTTTT

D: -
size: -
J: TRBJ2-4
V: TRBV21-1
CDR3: CASSTYSGMFIQYF
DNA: TGTGCCAGCAGCACCTATAGCGGGATGTTCATTCAGTACTTC

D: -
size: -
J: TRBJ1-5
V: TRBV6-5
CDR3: CASSYLSLGNQPQHF
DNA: TGTGCCAGCAGTTACTTGAGTTTAGGCAATCAGCCCCAGCATTTT